The sample holds a few counts of the clone carrying this TCR beta chain. Antigen unknown. Described time point: patch test 2, 6 weeks after DPC sensitization. The treatment is: therapeutic diphenylcyclopropenone sensitization with weekly scalp DPC. One entry per CDR3 protein, called by TCRdb with MiXCR from the RACE reads. The table shows 330,000 or so distinct CDR3 sequences, with under 6.5% occurring only once. The CDR3 sequence is 12 residues long. Trimming took 8 bases from V and 4 from J, leaving 10 bases between them. Germline values: CDR1 SGHVS, CDR2 FQNEAQ. These data are taken from a study of human T cells and chemical hapten exposure. Study-level background: Upper-back patch tests with 0.01% DPC were read at 6 days. Points from the study as a whole: Expanded TCR counts at PT1 were positively correlated with the patch test score.

The sequenced sample was whole blood, obtained in connection with sensitization to the hapten diphenylcyclopropenone (DPC). This receptor was identified in a woman aged 18-29 years with alopecia areata. Some clones in this sample may be carry-over from other donors' samples. V usage is TRBV7-8 and J usage is TRBJ2-3; D is perhaps TRBD1 or TRBD2 (5 bases each). The CDR3 region has the DNA TGTGCCAGCGGATGGGACCCAGATACGCAGTATTTT. It yields the protein CASGWDPDTQYF.